Following are 8 T cell receptor beta chains from one sample sequenced in a study of PD-1 blockade in classical Hodgkin lymphoma. Brentuximab vedotin exposure varied, and every patient relapsed after autologous stem cell transplantation. Here immunoSEQ multiplex PCR was the method, and the copy in TCRdb shows in-frame clones only, minus some. Among around 20,000 clones listed, about 64% were seen once. The sample in question was peripheral blood mononuclear cells (PBMCs), obtained at baseline. These receptors were collected from a human donor with classical Hodgkin lymphoma.

This clone occurred once. The V call is TRBV4-2, the J call TRBJ1-5; no reliable D call. Germline values: CDR1 LGHNA, CDR2 YNFKEQ. The CDR3 has 15 residues. V was cut by 4 bases and J by 4 bases, with 14 bases left in between. The CDR3 sequence: CASSPTDKSNQPQHF. The CDR3 nucleotides are TGTGCCAGCAGCCCTACAGACAAGTCGAATCAGCCCCAGCATTTT.

In its sample, this clone was seen a few times. The chain links TRBV6-5 to TRBJ1-2; D might be TRBD1 (5 bases). V was pared by 6 bases and J by 2 bases, with 16 bases between. Germline CDR1 MNHEY, CDR2 SVGAGI. This CDR3 region has 15 residues. The CDR3 DNA sequence: TGTGCCAGCAGACGTACTTGGGACGTAAACTATGGCTACACCTTC. It codes for CASRRTWDVNYGYTF.

This clone was recorded a few times. Here the CDR3 reads CASSVDGGDTDTQYF. The CDR3, as DNA: TGTGCCAGCAGTGTGGACGGGGGAGACACAGATACGCAGTATTTT. V gene TRBV2 combines with J gene TRBJ2-3; D is possibly TRBD2 (6 bases). CDR3 length: 15 amino acids. In germline, CDR1 is SNHLY, CDR2 FYNNEI. Between the trimmed V and J ends, which lost 4 bases and 2 bases, there was a span of 13 bases.

This clone was counted a few times. As DNA, the CDR3 is TGTGCCAGTAGTATAGCTGCGGGTTCGGTTACAGATACGCAGTATTTT. Translation gives CASSIAAGSVTDTQYF. The chain couples TRBV19 to TRBJ2-3; D perhaps matches TRBD2 (5 bases). CDR1 is LNHDA and CDR2 is SQIVND in the germline V gene (reference sequence). The CDR3 is 16 amino acids. V lost 1 base, J lost 3 bases, and 14 bases lay in between.

The chain couples TRBV15 to TRBJ2-6; 9 bases fit TRBD1. The CDR3 runs 17 residues. V was pared by 1 base and J by 0 bases, with 1 base of the junction left unmatched. Germline CDR1 reads LNHNV; CDR2 reads YYDKDF (reference sequence). Here the CDR3 reads CATSRGDRVSGANVLTF. The DNA for the CDR3 is TGTGCCACCAGCAGAGGGGACAGGGTCTCTGGGGCCAACGTCCTGACTTTC.

The CDR3 DNA reads TGTGCCAGCCAGCGTTTTACGGACACTGAAGCTTTCTTT. Its protein is CASQRFTDTEAFF. This chain joins TRBV6-5 and TRBJ1-1; unclear D gene. Trimming took 8 bases from V and 3 from J, leaving 13 bases between them. This CDR3 is 13 amino acids long. Germline CDR1 reads MNHEY; CDR2 reads SVGAGI.

This rearrangement joins TRBV5-1 to TRBJ2-3, with 12 bases aligning to TRBD2. Trimming took 0 bases from V and 6 from J; bases not matched to a gene: 8. CDR3 length: 17 amino acids. From germline, CDR1 is SGHRS and CDR2 YFSETQ. The CDR3 is CASSLGGLTSGSDTQYF. The CDR3 bases are TGCGCCAGCAGCTTGGGAGGCCTGACTAGCGGGAGTGATACGCAGTATTTT.

This clone turned up a few times. The rearrangement joins TRBV19 to TRBJ2-4; D ambiguous. Trimming left V 5 bases short and J 0 bases short, with 11 bases between. Per the germline V gene, CDR1 is LNHDA and CDR2 is SQIVND (reference sequence). The CDR3 contains 15 residues. CDR3 bases: TGTGCCAGTAGTCCTAATGGAGTAGCCAAAAACATTCAGTACTTC. This gives the protein CASSPNGVAKNIQYF.